Given below is one T cell receptor beta chain in context. The germline V gene encodes CDR1 LNHDA and CDR2 SQIVND (reference sequence). Trimming shortened V by 6 bases and J by 1 base, and 15 bases separated the two germline ends. There are 15 residues in the CDR3. It was with unique molecular identifiers that the TCRbeta library was prepared. TCRdb independently ran MiXCR on the PCR reads; one entry per CDR3 protein. Of about 540,000 distinct CDR3 sequences listed, 15% to 20% are singletons. The sample originates from a study of T-cell reconstitution after alpha-beta-depleted transplantation in children.

This sequence was found in a human donor who donated a stem cell graft to a child with acute lymphoblastic leukemia. The material was PBMCs from the stem cell graft donor, obtained from the stem cell graft. The rearrangement uses TRBV19 and TRBJ2-5; D may match TRBD1 or TRBD2 (5 bases each). The DNA for the CDR3 is TGTGCCAGTAGGCCAGGTTGGGGACGCCAAGAGACCCAGTACTTC. Its protein product is CASRPGWGRQETQYF.